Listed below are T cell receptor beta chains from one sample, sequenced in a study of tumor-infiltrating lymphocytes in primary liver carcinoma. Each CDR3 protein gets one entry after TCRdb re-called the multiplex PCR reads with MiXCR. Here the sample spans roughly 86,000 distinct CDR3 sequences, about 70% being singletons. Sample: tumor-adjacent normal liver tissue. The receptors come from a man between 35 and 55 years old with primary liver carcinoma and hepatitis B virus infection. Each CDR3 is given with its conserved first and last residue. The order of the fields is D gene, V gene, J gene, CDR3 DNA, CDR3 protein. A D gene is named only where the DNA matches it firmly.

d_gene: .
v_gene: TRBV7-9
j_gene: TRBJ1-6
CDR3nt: TGTGCCAGCAGCCCGACCGGGCCGAGCTCCTATAATTCACCCCTCCACTTT
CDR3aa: CASSPTGPSSYNSPLHF

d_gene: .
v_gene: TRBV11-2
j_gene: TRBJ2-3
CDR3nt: TGTGTCAGCAGCTTAGGGGTAGGGGGAGCAGTTACGCAGTATTTT
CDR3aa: CVSSLGVGGAVTQYF

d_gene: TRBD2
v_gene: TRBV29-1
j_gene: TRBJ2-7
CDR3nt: TGCAGCGTCGGGGGGGGTTCGCCATCCTACGAGCAGTACTTC
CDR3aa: CSVGGGSPSYEQYF

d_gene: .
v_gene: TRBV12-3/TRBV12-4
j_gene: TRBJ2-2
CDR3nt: TGTGCCAGCACTTTGAGATGGGGGGACACCGGGGAGTTGTCTTTT
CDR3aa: CASTLRWGDTGELSF

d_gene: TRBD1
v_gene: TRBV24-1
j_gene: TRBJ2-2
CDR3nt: TGTGCCACCAGTGATACCTCCGGGAACAGGGGAGAAGGGGAGCTGTTTTTT
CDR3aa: CATSDTSGNRGEGELFF

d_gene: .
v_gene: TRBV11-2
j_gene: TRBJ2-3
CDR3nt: TGTGCCTACACCACAAGGACAGCCAGCACAGATACGCAGTATTTT
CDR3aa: CAYTTRTASTDTQYF

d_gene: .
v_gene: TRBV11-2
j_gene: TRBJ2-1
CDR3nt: TGTGCCAGCAGCTTAGACGTGGGAGTTGGGCAGTTCTTC
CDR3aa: CASSLDVGVGQFF

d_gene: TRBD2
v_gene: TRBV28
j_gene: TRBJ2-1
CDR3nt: TGTGCCAGCAATCGGGGACTAGCGGGAACCACTATTGAGCAGTTCTTC
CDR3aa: CASNRGLAGTTIEQFF

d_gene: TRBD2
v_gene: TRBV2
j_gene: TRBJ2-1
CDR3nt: TGTGCCAGCAGAGAGTTTGAGCGGGAGCTCAATGAGGAGTTCTTC
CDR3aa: CASREFERELNEEFF

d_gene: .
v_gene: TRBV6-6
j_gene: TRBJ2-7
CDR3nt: TGTGCCAGCGGGGACCAGGGTTCCCGGGAGGAGCAGTACTTC
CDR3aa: CASGDQGSREEQYF

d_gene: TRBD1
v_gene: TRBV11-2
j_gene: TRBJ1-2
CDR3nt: TGTGCCAGCAGCTTAGGACTGGACAGGGATGGCTGCATCTTC
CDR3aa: CASSLGLDRDGCIF